The 21 T cell receptor beta chains below all came from one sample that was sequenced in a study of cytomegalovirus exposure and HLA in healthy donors. Primers for the PCR totalled 60 Vbeta and 13 Jbeta. Generated by immunoSEQ multiplex PCR, the TCRdb table keeps only in-frame clones and is missing some. The table lists over 100,000 clones, 78% of them singletons. The sequencing input was PBMCs. The receptors here all came from a female donor in good health and CMV-seronegative.

The chain couples TRBV15 to TRBJ2-5; maybe TRBD2 (5 bases). Trimming stripped 4 bases from V and 6 bases from J, with 18 bases between. This CDR3 has 15 residues. Germline V gene lookup returns CDR1 LNHNV and CDR2 YYDKDF (reference sequence). The CDR3 DNA reads TGTGCCACCAGCAACCTTGGGGAGAGGTGGCAGACCCAGTACTTC. It translates to CATSNLGERWQTQYF. The full variable domain, completed using reference TRBV15 and TRBJ2-5, is DAMVIQNPRYQVTQFGKPVTLSCSQTLNHNVMYWYQQKSSQAPKLLFHYYDKDFNNEADTPDNFQSRRPNTSFCFLDIRSPGLGDTAMYLCATSNLGERWQTQYFGPGTRLLVL.

The chain couples TRBV28 to TRBJ1-4; 8 bases are a match to TRBD1. V shed 6 bases, J shed 7 bases, and the junction held 7 bases outside the gene matches. Germline CDR1 and CDR2: MDHEN and SYDVKM. The CDR3 length is 14 residues. The CDR3: CASRTGTGLEKLFF. DNA of the CDR3: TGTGCCAGCAGGACCGGGACAGGCCTTGAAAAACTGTTTTTT.

The chain employs TRBV19 and TRBJ2-1; 8 nucleotides agree with TRBD2. This CDR3 has 15 residues. The junction had 9 bases not matched to a gene; V was cut back by 5 bases and J by 6 bases. CDR1 LNHDA and CDR2 SQIVND come from the germline V gene (reference sequence). CDR3 sequence reads: CASSPQRTSSNEQFF. The CDR3 DNA reads as TGTGCCAGTAGTCCCCAAAGGACTAGCAGCAATGAGCAGTTCTTC.

V gene TRBV4-3 combines with J gene TRBJ1-2; D may be TRBD1 (6 bases). The ends were cut back, 1 base at V and 2 bases at J, with 14 bases in the middle. CDR3 size: 16 residues. From germline, CDR1 is LGHNA and CDR2 YSLEER. The CDR3 reads CASSQAPVGTNYGYTF. The CDR3 DNA reads as TGCGCCAGCAGCCAAGCCCCTGTAGGGACAAACTATGGCTACACCTTC.

A single count supports this clone. The chain links TRBV5-1 to TRBJ2-5; 9 bases align to TRBD1. CDR3 size: 14 residues. After removal of 2 bases from V and 4 bases from J, the junction contained 3 bases not matched to a gene. CDR1 is SGHRS and CDR2 is YFSETQ in the germline V gene. The CDR3 DNA reads as TGCGCCAGCAGCTTAGGGACAGGGAGAGAGACCCAGTACTTC. Its translation: CASSLGTGRETQYF.

The chain joins TRBV27 to TRBJ2-7; perhaps TRBD1 as D (5 bases). The CDR3 runs 14 residues. Looked up from germline, CDR1 is MNHEY and CDR2 is SMNVEV (reference sequence). Between the trimmed V and J ends, which lost 6 bases and 2 bases, there was a span of 14 bases. The CDR3 loop reads CASSQQGHTYEQYF. CDR3 nucleotides: TGTGCCAGCAGCCAGCAAGGACATACCTACGAGCAGTACTTC.

V gene TRBV4-2 combines with J gene TRBJ1-5, with D possibly matching TRBD1 (6 bases). V lost 4 bases, J lost 6 bases, and 28 bases lay in between. Germline V gene sequence: CDR1 LGHNA, CDR2 YNFKEQ. The CDR3 is made up of 19 amino acids. The CDR3 loop reads CASSRKGGRGEGISQPQHF. The CDR3 DNA reads TGTGCCAGCAGCCGAAAAGGGGGTCGGGGGGAAGGGATAAGTCAGCCCCAGCATTTT.

This chain uses TRBV5-1 with TRBJ2-7; D might be TRBD1 (6 bases). Germline assignment: CDR1 SGHRS and CDR2 YFSETQ. The CDR3 sequence is 11 residues long. The V gene lost 6 bases and the J gene lost 5 bases, with 9 bases spanning the gap. This CDR3 reads CASTGENEQYF. The CDR3 DNA sequence: TGCGCCAGCACAGGGGAAAACGAGCAGTACTTC.

The V gene is TRBV5-1, the J gene TRBJ2-7, with D possibly matching TRBD2 (6 bases). There are 14 residues in the CDR3. V was trimmed by 0 bases and J by 3 bases, leaving 10 bases between them. Germline loops: CDR1 SGHRS, CDR2 YFSETQ. CDR3 loop: CASSLVQGLYEQYF. The CDR3 DNA reads TGCGCCAGCAGCTTGGTGCAGGGACTCTACGAGCAGTACTTC.

The chain carries TRBV6-6 and TRBJ1-1, with no clear D. The CDR3 is made up of 11 amino acids. V was trimmed by 2 bases and J by 8 bases, leaving 6 bases between them. Per germline, CDR1 MNHNY and CDR2 SVGAGI (reference sequence). CDR3 nucleotide sequence: TGTGCCAGCAGTTACAGGGAGGAAGCTTTCTTT. It encodes CASSYREEAFF.

This clone was found a few times. J is TRBJ2-7 and V is TRBV2; the match to TRBD2 covers 7 bases. Germline CDR1 reads SNHLY; CDR2 reads FYNNEI. The CDR3 is 15 residues long. Trimming removed 1 base from V and 2 bases from J; junction bases left unmatched: 5. CDR3 in DNA: TGTGCCAGCAGTGAAGGGTCTAGCGGAACCTACGAGCAGTACTTC. This translates into CASSEGSSGTYEQYF.

The chain employs TRBV7-2 and TRBJ2-5, with D tentatively TRBD1 (6 bases). The V end lost 5 bases, the J end lost 1 base, and 8 bases lay between the germline ends. This CDR3 has 13 residues. The germline gives CDR1 SGHTA, CDR2 FQGNSA. The CDR3 DNA follows: TGTGCCAGCAGCCAGGGGTCCCAAGAGACCCAGTACTTC. Translated: CASSQGSQETQYF.

The chain joins TRBV7-9 to TRBJ2-1; 8 bases agree with TRBD2. V shed 5 bases and J 9 bases; nucleotides not matched to a gene: 9. This CDR3 spans 14 amino acids. Germline V gene data show CDR1 as SEHNR and CDR2 as FQNEAQ (reference sequence). CDR3 loop: CASSHSGTAPEQFF. CDR3 nucleotide sequence: TGTGCCAGCAGCCATAGCGGGACGGCCCCTGAGCAGTTCTTC.

This clone was seen only a few times. This sequence joins TRBV27 and TRBJ1-5; 7 nucleotides line up with TRBD1. CDR3 size: 14 residues. The V gene end was trimmed by 6 bases and the J gene end by 7 bases; junction bases not matched to a gene: 9. The V gene's germline CDR1 is MNHEY and CDR2 SMNVEV (reference sequence). DNA for the CDR3: TGTGCCAGCAGACCCGGACAGGATCGACAGCCCCAGCATTTT. It encodes CASRPGQDRQPQHF.

The gene calls are TRBV4-2 and TRBJ2-7; tentative D call: TRBD1 (6 bases). The CDR3 covers 14 residues. Germline V CDR1 and CDR2: LGHNA, YNFKEQ. V lost 4 bases and J lost 2, with 12 bases in between. The CDR3 DNA reads TGTGCCAGCAGCCCCCGACAGGATGCCTACGAGCAGTACTTC. Amino acid sequence: CASSPRQDAYEQYF.

The CDR3 region is CASSLIETGNEQFF. The CDR3 region has the DNA TGTGCCAGCAGTTTGATCGAAACGGGGAATGAGCAGTTCTTC. The chain joins TRBV28 to TRBJ2-1; possibly TRBD2 for D (5 bases). Trimming took off 3 bases at V and 7 bases at J, with 13 bases between the two ends. The CDR3 is made up of 14 amino acids. The germline V gene encodes CDR1 MDHEN and CDR2 SYDVKM.

This clone was recorded only once. This sequence joins TRBV7-3 and TRBJ1-2; a weak D match, TRBD1 (6 bases). V was pared by 2 bases and J by 2 bases, with 15 bases between. The CDR3 length is 16 residues. Germline-derived CDR1 and CDR2 are SGHTA and FQGTGA. This CDR3 is CASSLGAGAGNYGYTF. The CDR3 nucleotides read TGTGCCAGCAGCTTAGGGGCAGGGGCAGGGAACTATGGCTACACCTTC.

The chain is built from TRBV28 and TRBJ2-7; the D gene is possibly TRBD1 (6 bases). CDR3 size: 18 residues. Trimming left V 3 bases short and J 0 bases short, with 21 bases between. Germline CDR1 MDHEN, CDR2 SYDVKM. The CDR3 coding sequence is TGTGCCAGCAGTTTGTCGGAAGGTGGACAGTTCATCTCCTACGAGCAGTACTTC. Translated: CASSLSEGGQFISYEQYF.

The V and J genes are TRBV18 and TRBJ2-4, with 8 nucleotides matching TRBD1. Germline V CDR1 and CDR2: KGHSH, LQKENI. The CDR3 runs 15 residues. The ends lost 3 bases at V and 8 bases at J; junction bases unmatched: 9. Here the CDR3 DNA reads TGTGCCAGCTCACCCGACAGGGGATGGGGGGACATTCAGTACTTC. Encoded protein: CASSPDRGWGDIQYF. The variable domain in full, with the rest retrieved from reference TRBV18 and TRBJ2-4, is NAGVMQNPRHLVRRRGQEARLRCSPMKGHSHVYWYRQLPEEGLKFMVYLQKENIIDESGMPKERFSAEFPKEGPSILRIQQVVRGDSAAYFCASSPDRGWGDIQYFGAGTRLSVL.

This clone showed up just a few times. The chain couples TRBV18 to TRBJ1-5; D not resolved. The CDR3 extends over 13 amino acids. Germline V gene sequence: CDR1 KGHSH, CDR2 LQKENI. Trimming shortened V by 3 bases and J by 4 bases, and 7 bases separated the two germline ends. CDR3 amino acids: CASSPTENQPQHF. CDR3 nucleotides: TGTGCCAGCTCACCGACGGAGAATCAGCCCCAGCATTTT.

The chain joins TRBV5-4 to TRBJ2-5, with 8 positions matching TRBD2. The germline gives CDR1 SGHNT, CDR2 YYREEE (reference sequence). CDR3 size: 17 residues. J gave up 3 bases and V 3 bases, and 13 bases lay outside the gene matches. In DNA form, the CDR3 reads TGTGCCAGCAGCTCGCCTACCGGGCGGGAGGCAAAAGAGACCCAGTACTTC. Translated: CASSSPTGREAKETQYF.